The rows below give T cell receptor beta chains drawn from one sample of a study of spatial heterogeneity in lung cancer. TCRdb reanalysed the 5' RACE reads using MiXCR and keeps one entry per CDR3 protein. This sample carries several thousand distinct CDR3 sequences, less than 20% of them seen once, and the ten largest clones take 18%. The sample was PBMCs, taken at surgery. These receptors all come from a female donor with early-stage non-small cell lung cancer. The CDR3 runs from the conserved cysteine through the conserved F or W. D genes are given only for firm matches. Expanded clones are given a class, and other clones once, few, many or no size at all.

>TRBJ2-1|TRBV7-2|TRBD2|.
CASSSQGRGGWLFF
TGTGCCAGCAGCTCCCAAGGGCGGGGGGGCTGGTTGTTCTTC
>TRBJ1-1|TRBV18|TRBD1|medium-sized
CASSPPVSGTGGAGSFF
TGTGCCAGCTCACCACCGGTATCCGGGACAGGGGGCGCGGGGTCTTTCTTT
>TRBJ1-2|TRBV12-3/TRBV12-4|.|medium-sized
CASRFDSYGYTF
TGTGCCAGCAGATTCGACAGCTATGGCTACACCTTC
>TRBJ1-4|TRBV5-1|.|many
CASSLLPGRDEKLFF
TGCGCCAGCAGCTTGCTTCCAGGGAGGGATGAAAAACTGTTTTTT
>TRBJ2-4|TRBV19|.|medium-sized
CASSGIVNIQYF
TGTGCCAGTAGTGGTATCGTCAACATTCAGTACTTC
>TRBJ1-1|TRBV5-1|.|many
CTSSADPGTALQAFF
TGCACCAGCAGCGCGGATCCCGGGACGGCGTTGCAAGCTTTCTTT
>TRBJ2-5|TRBV28|TRBD1|medium-sized
CASSFSGTGEQETQYF
TGTGCCAGCAGTTTCTCTGGGACAGGGGAACAAGAGACCCAGTACTTC
>TRBJ1-1|TRBV7-9|TRBD1|few
CASSPVQGAYTEAFF
TGTGCCAGCAGCCCGGTGCAGGGGGCGTATACTGAAGCTTTCTTT
>TRBJ2-3|TRBV5-1|.|medium-sized
CASSTGQIDTDTQYF
TGCGCCAGCAGCACCGGACAGATAGACACAGATACGCAGTATTTT
>TRBJ2-7|TRBV20-1|.|many
CSALKWGVDEQYF
TGCAGTGCCCTCAAGTGGGGGGTTGACGAGCAGTACTTC
>TRBJ2-4|TRBV23-1|TRBD1|many
CASIQTGTGRSLAKNIQYF
TGCGCCAGCATTCAAACCGGGACAGGGAGAAGTTTGGCCAAAAACATTCAGTACTTC
>TRBJ1-1|TRBV2|.|.
CASSPWTANTEAFF
TGTGCCAGCAGTCCTTGGACAGCGAACACTGAAGCTTTCTTT
>TRBJ2-1|TRBV5-4|TRBD1|.
CASSFGRTGGENEQFF
TGTGCCAGCAGCTTCGGTAGGACAGGGGGCGAGAATGAGCAGTTCTTC
>TRBJ1-4|TRBV30|TRBD1|many
CALTLDRVGKLFF
TGTGCCTTGACTCTGGACAGGGTTGGAAAACTGTTTTTT
>TRBJ2-2|TRBV7-2|.|many
CASSSYAGHSNTGELFF
TGTGCCAGCAGCTCCTACGCGGGACACTCTAACACCGGGGAGCTGTTTTTT
>TRBJ2-5|TRBV5-4|TRBD1|many
CASSPGPGQQETQYF
TGTGCCAGCAGCCCGGGCCCGGGACAGCAAGAGACCCAGTACTTC
>TRBJ2-2|TRBV24-1|.|few
CATSEGAGSNGELFF
TGTGCCACCAGTGAGGGGGCCGGGAGCAACGGGGAGCTGTTTTTT
>TRBJ1-1|TRBV11-2|.|medium-sized
CASIQVVGYTEAFF
TGTGCCAGCATCCAGGTAGTTGGATACACTGAAGCTTTCTTT
>TRBJ1-2|TRBV29-1|.|medium-sized
CSALDTYNYGYTF
TGCAGCGCTCTGGACACTTATAACTATGGCTACACCTTC
>TRBJ2-1|TRBV9|.|medium-sized
CASSVVSPHNEQFF
TGTGCCAGCAGCGTAGTTAGCCCCCACAATGAGCAGTTCTTC
>TRBJ1-2|TRBV5-5|TRBD1|many
CASSPGTGRDGYTF
TGTGCCAGCAGTCCCGGGACAGGGAGGGATGGCTACACCTTC
>TRBJ1-2|TRBV19|.|.
CASSPWGLTSQFYGYTF
TGTGCCAGTAGTCCCTGGGGTCTAACCTCTCAATTTTATGGCTACACCTTC
>TRBJ1-1|TRBV2|.|medium-sized
CASSEDRTLNTEAFF
TGTGCCAGCAGTGAAGATCGGACACTGAACACTGAAGCTTTCTTT
>TRBJ1-1|TRBV7-8|.|medium-sized
CASSLSGRLGTEAFF
TGTGCCAGCAGCTTAAGTGGGAGGTTGGGCACTGAAGCTTTCTTT
>TRBJ1-2|TRBV20-1|.|medium-sized
CSASNEPPRHGYTF
TGCAGTGCTAGTAATGAGCCGCCTAGGCATGGCTACACCTTC
>TRBJ2-2|TRBV12-3/TRBV12-4|TRBD2|.
CASRDLLAGIGELFF
TGTGCCAGCAGGGACCTACTAGCGGGAATCGGGGAGCTGTTTTTT
>TRBJ2-2|TRBV5-1|TRBD1|few
CASSQRTGAREELFF
TGCGCCAGCAGCCAGCGGACAGGGGCTCGCGAGGAGCTGTTTTTT
>TRBJ1-4|TRBV11-2|.|many
CASSLGRGLEKLFF
TGTGCCAGCAGCTTAGGCAGGGGCCTTGAAAAACTGTTTTTT
>TRBJ2-1|TRBV20-1|TRBD2|.
CSARDTGRGAYNEQFF
TGCAGTGCTAGAGATACGGGGAGGGGCGCCTACAATGAGCAGTTCTTC
>TRBJ2-3|TRBV7-8|.|medium-sized
CASSSLDSTDTQYF
TGTGCCAGCAGCTCCTTGGATAGCACAGATACGCAGTATTTT
>TRBJ1-1|TRBV5-1|.|few
CASSTDRMNTEAFF
TGCGCCAGCAGCACCGACAGGATGAACACTGAAGCTTTCTTT
>TRBJ2-7|TRBV5-1|TRBD2|many
CASSLLAGVDEQYF
TGCGCCAGCAGCTTGCTAGCGGGAGTGGACGAGCAGTACTTC
>TRBJ2-1|TRBV9|TRBD2|few
CASSGSGWSYNEQFF
TGTGCCAGCAGCGGTAGCGGGTGGAGCTACAATGAGCAGTTCTTC
>TRBJ2-4|TRBV4-1|.|many
CASSQIPFSLAKNIQYF
TGCGCCAGCAGCCAAATACCCTTTAGCCTAGCCAAAAACATTCAGTACTTC
>TRBJ1-1|TRBV28|TRBD1|medium-sized
CASSLSRDRGLETEAFF
TGTGCCAGCAGTTTATCCCGGGACAGGGGGCTGGAAACTGAAGCTTTCTTT
>TRBJ1-5|TRBV6-1|.|.
CASSEPGKQGQPQHF
TGTGCCAGCAGCGAACCGGGAAAACAGGGCCAGCCCCAGCATTTT
>TRBJ2-5|TRBV27|TRBD1|medium-sized
CASSRDRGGQTQYF
TGTGCCAGCAGCAGAGACAGGGGCGGGCAGACCCAGTACTTC
>TRBJ2-1|TRBV2|TRBD1|.
CASLVGQGKRNEQFF
TGTGCCAGCTTAGTCGGACAGGGCAAACGCAATGAGCAGTTCTTC
>TRBJ2-1|TRBV5-4|TRBD1|.
CASTNKDRYNEQFF
TGTGCCAGCACCAACAAGGACAGGTACAATGAGCAGTTCTTC
>TRBJ1-1|TRBV18|.|once
CASSPQGNTEAFF
TGTGCCAGCTCACCACAGGGGAACACTGAAGCTTTCTTT
>TRBJ2-7|TRBV6-5|TRBD2|.
CASSYSMAGGMNEQYF
TGTGCCAGCAGTTACTCGATGGCGGGAGGGATGAACGAGCAGTACTTC
>TRBJ2-2|TRBV3-1|.|.
CASSQEYGTGELFF
TGTGCCAGCAGCCAAGAGTACGGAACCGGGGAGCTGTTTTTT
>TRBJ2-7|TRBV20-1|TRBD1|medium-sized
CSAQGQVGEQYF
TGCAGTGCCCAAGGACAGGTGGGAGAGCAGTACTTC
>TRBJ1-6|TRBV2|.|many
CASTQAPYNSPLHF
TGTGCCAGCACGCAGGCCCCTTATAATTCACCCCTCCACTTT